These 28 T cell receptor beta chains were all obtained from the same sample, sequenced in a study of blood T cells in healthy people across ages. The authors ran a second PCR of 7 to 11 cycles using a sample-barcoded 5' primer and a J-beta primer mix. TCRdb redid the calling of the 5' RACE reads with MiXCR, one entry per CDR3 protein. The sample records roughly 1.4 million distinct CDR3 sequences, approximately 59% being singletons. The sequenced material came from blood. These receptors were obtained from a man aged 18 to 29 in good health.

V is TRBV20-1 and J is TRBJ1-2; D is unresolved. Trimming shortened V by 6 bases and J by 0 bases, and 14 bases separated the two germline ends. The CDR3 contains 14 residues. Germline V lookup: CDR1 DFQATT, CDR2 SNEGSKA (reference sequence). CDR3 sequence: CSANELGANYGYTF. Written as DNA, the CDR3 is TGCAGTGCGAACGAGCTGGGAGCTAACTATGGCTACACCTTC.

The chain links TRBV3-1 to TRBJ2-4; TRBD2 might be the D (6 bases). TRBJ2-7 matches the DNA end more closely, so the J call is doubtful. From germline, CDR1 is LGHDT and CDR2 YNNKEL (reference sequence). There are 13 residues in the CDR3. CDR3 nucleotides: TGTGCCAGCAGCCCCTCGACTAGTGGCGAGCAGTACTTC. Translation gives CASSPSTSGEQYF.

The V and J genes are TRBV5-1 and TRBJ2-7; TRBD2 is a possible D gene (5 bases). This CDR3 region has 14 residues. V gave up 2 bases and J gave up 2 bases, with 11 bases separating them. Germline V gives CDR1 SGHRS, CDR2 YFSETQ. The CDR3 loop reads CASSFPDGAYEQYF. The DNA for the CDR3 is TGCGCCAGCAGCTTCCCGGACGGGGCCTACGAGCAGTACTTC.

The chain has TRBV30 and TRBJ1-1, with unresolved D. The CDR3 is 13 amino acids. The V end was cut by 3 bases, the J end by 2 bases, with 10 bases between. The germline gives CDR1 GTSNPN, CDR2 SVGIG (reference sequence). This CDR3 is CAWREQRNTEAFF. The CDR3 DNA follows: TGTGCCTGGAGAGAACAGAGAAACACTGAAGCTTTCTTT.

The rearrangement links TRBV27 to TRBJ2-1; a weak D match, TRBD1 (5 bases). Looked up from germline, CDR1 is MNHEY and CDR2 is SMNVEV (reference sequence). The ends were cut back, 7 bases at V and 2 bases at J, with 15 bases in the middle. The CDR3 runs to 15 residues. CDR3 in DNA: TGTGCCAGCAAAGCCCCCAGGGTCGCCTACAATGAGCAGTTCTTC. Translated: CASKAPRVAYNEQFF.

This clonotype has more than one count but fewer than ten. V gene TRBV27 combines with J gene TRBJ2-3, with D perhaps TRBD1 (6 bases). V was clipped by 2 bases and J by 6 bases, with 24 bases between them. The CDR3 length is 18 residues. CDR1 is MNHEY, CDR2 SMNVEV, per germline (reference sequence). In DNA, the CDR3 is TGTGCCAGCAGTTTAGGGTACGGACAGCCGACAGGTCTGGATACGCAGTATTTT. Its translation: CASSLGYGQPTGLDTQYF.

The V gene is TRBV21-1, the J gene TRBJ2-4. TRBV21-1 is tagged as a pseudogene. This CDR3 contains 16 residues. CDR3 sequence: CASFREADIAKNIQYF. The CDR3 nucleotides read TGTGCCAGCTTCCGTGAGGCTGATATAGCCAAAAACATTCAGTACTTC.

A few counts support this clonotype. The CDR3, as DNA: TGTGCCAGCACCCTACAGGGAACCTACGAGCAGTACTTC. Translated: CASTLQGTYEQYF. The rearrangement joins TRBV7-2 to TRBJ2-7; perhaps TRBD1 as D (6 bases). The germline CDR1 and CDR2 sequences are SGHTA and FQGNSA. CDR3 size: 13 residues. Trimming removed 7 bases from V and 2 bases from J, with 12 bases in between.

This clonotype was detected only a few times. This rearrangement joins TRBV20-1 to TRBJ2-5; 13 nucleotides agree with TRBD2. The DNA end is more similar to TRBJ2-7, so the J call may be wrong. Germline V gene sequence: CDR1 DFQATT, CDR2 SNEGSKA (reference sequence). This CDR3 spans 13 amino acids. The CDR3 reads CSARTSGSDEQYF. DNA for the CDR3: TGCAGTGCTCGGACTAGCGGGAGTGACGAGCAGTACTTC.

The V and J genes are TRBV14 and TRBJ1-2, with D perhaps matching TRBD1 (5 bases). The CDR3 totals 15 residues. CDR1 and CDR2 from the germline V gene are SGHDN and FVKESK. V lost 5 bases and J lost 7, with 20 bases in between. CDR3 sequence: CASSEIGSGKSGYTF. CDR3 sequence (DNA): TGTGCCAGCAGCGAGATCGGATCAGGGAAGAGTGGCTACACCTTC.

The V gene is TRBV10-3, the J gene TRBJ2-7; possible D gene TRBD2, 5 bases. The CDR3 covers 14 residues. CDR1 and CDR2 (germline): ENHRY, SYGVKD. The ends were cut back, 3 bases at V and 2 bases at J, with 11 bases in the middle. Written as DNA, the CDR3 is TGTGCCATCAGTGACCCGCGGCGGGCCTACGAGCAGTACTTC. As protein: CAISDPRRAYEQYF.

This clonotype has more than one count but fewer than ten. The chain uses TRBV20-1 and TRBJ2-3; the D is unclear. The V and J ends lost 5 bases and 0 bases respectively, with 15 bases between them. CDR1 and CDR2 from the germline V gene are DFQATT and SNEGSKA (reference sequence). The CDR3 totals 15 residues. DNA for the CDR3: TGCAGTGCTGAAAGTGGGGATTCAAGCACAGATACGCAGTATTTT. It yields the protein CSAESGDSSTDTQYF.

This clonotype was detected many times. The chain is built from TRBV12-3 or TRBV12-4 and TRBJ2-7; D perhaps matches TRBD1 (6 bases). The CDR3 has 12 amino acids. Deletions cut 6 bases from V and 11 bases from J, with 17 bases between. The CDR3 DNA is TGTGCCAGCAGCAAAACCGGGACACCGAAGTACTTC. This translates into CASSKTGTPKYF.

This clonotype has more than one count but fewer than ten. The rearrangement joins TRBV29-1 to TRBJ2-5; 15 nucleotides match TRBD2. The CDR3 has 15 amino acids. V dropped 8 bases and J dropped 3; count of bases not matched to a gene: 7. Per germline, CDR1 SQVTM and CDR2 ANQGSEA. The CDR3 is CSSPGLAGGKETQYF. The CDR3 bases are TGCAGCTCGCCGGGACTAGCGGGGGGCAAAGAGACCCAGTACTTC.

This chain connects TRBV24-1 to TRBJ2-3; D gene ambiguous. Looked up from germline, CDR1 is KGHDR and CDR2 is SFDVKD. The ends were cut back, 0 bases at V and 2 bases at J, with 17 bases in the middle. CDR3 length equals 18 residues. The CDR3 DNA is TGTGCCACCAGTGATTTGGACGACTCCAAAGGGCCCACAGATACGCAGTATTTT. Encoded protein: CATSDLDDSKGPTDTQYF.

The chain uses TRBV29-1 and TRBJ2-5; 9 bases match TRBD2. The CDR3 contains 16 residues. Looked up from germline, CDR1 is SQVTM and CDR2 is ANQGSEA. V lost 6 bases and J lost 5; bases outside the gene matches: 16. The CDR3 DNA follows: TGCAGCGTCCCGATAAGAGCGGGAGGCCTGTGGGAGACCCAGTACTTC. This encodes CSVPIRAGGLWETQYF.

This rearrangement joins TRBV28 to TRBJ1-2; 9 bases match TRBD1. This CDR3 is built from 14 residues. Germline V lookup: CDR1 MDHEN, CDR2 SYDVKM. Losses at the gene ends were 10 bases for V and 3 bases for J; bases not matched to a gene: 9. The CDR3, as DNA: TGTGCCACCGAAAAAGACAGGGGGTACTATGGCTACACCTTC. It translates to CATEKDRGYYGYTF.

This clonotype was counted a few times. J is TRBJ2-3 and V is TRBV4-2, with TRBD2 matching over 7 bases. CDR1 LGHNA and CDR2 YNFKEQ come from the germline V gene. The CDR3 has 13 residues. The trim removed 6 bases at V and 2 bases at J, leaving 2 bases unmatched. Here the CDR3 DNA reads TGTGCCAGCAGAAGCGGGGACACAGATACGCAGTATTTT. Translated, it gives CASRSGDTDTQYF.

The CDR3 here is CSVRGASGSREQYF. In DNA form, the CDR3 reads TGCAGCGTCAGAGGGGCTAGCGGGAGTCGAGAGCAGTACTTC. The chain employs TRBV29-1 and TRBJ2-7; 10 bases match TRBD2. Germline V gene lookup returns CDR1 SQVTM and CDR2 ANQGSEA. The length of the CDR3 is 14 residues. The V gene end was trimmed by 6 bases and the J gene end by 7 bases; junction bases not matched to a gene: 12.

The CDR3, as DNA: TGCGCCAGCAGCCAAGAAATCGGGTACTATGGCTACACCTTC. It codes for CASSQEIGYYGYTF. The rearrangement uses TRBV4-3 and TRBJ1-2; D not certain. Between the trimmed V and J ends, which lost 0 bases and 3 bases, there was a span of 8 bases. This CDR3 has 14 amino acids. The V gene's germline CDR1 is LGHNA and CDR2 YSLEER.

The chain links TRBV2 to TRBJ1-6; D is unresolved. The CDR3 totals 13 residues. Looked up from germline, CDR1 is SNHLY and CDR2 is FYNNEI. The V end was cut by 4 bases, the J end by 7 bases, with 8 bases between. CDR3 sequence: CASSVGYNSPLHF. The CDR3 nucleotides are TGTGCCAGCAGTGTGGGATACAATTCACCCCTCCACTTT.

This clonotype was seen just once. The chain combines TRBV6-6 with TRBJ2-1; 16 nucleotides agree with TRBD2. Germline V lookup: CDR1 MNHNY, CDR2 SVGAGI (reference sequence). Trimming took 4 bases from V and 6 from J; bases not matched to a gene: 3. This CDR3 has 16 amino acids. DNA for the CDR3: TGTGCCAGCAGTTCCGGGACTAGCGGGGGGGCCAATGAGCAGTTCTTC. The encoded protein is CASSSGTSGGANEQFF.

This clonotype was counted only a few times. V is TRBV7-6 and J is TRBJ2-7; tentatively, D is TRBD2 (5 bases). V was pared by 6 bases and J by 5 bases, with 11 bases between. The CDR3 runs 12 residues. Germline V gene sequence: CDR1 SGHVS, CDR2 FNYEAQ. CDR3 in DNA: TGTGCCAGCAGTTACGAGGGCCACGAGCAGTACTTC. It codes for CASSYEGHEQYF. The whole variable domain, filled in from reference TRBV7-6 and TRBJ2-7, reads GAGVSQSPRYKVTKRGQDVALRCDPISGHVSLYWYRQALGQGPEFLTYFNYEAQQDKSGLPNDRFSAERPEGSISTLTIQRTEQRDSAMYRCASSYEGHEQYFGPGTRLTVT.

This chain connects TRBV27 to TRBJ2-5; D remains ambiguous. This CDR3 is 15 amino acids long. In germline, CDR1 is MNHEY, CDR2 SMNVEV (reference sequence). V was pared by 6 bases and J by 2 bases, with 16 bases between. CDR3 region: CASSPIGVVQETQYF. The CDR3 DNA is TGTGCCAGCAGCCCCATAGGTGTGGTTCAAGAGACCCAGTACTTC.

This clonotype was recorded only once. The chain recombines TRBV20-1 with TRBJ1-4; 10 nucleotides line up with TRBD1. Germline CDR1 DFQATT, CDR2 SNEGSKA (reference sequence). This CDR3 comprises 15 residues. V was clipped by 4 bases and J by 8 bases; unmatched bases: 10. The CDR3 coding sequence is TGCAGTGCTAAGTCGCGGGGACAGGGGTTAGAAAAACTGTTTTTT. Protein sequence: CSAKSRGQGLEKLFF.

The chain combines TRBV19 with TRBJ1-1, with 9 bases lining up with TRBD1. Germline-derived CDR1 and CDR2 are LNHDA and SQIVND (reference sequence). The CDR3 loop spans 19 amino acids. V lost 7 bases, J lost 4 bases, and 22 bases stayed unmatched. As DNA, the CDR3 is TGTGCCAGTACCCCGGAAAACGCCTTACAGGGGGCGAGGGGCACTGAAGCTTTCTTT. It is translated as CASTPENALQGARGTEAFF.

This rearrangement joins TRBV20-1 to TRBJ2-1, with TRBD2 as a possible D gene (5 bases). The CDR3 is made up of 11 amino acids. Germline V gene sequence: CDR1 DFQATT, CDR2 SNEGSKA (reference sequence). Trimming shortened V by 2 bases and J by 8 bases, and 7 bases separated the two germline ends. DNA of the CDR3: TGCAGTGCTAGATTACTAGATGAGCAGTTCTTC. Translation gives CSARLLDEQFF.

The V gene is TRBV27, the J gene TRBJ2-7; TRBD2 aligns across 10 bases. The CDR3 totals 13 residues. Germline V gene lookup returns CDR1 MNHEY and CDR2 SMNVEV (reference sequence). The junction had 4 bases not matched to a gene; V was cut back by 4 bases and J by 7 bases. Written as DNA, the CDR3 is TGTGCCAGCAGTTGGGGACTAGCGAGTGAGCAGTACTTC. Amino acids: CASSWGLASEQYF.